The 20 T cell receptor beta chains in this list originate from one sample, sequenced in a study of T cells in localized non-small cell lung cancer. Method: immunoSEQ multiplex PCR; TCRdb's copy keeps in-frame clones and lacks some. The data hold tens of thousands of clones, with about 78% observed a single time. The sample here was PBMCs, taken before any cancer treatment. These receptors were obtained from a man between 40 and 69 years old with stage II squamous cell lung carcinoma.

The rearrangement links TRBV27 to TRBJ1-2; 7 positions match TRBD1. CDR3 length: 15 residues. CDR1 and CDR2 (germline): MNHEY, SMNVEV (reference sequence). V shed 5 bases, J shed 5 bases, and the junction held 11 bases outside the gene matches. CDR3 coding DNA: TGTGCCAGCAGTGGGACAGACGAGGCTATATATGGCTACACCTTC. Its translation is CASSGTDEAIYGYTF.

This chain connects TRBV5-8 to TRBJ2-1; possibly TRBD2 for D (6 bases). This CDR3 comprises 13 residues. Germline V CDR1 and CDR2: SGHTS, YDEGEE. Trimming took off 3 bases at V and 7 bases at J, with 11 bases between the two ends. The CDR3 sequence: CASSSLRENEQFF. The DNA for the CDR3 is TGTGCCAGCAGCTCTCTCCGGGAGAATGAGCAGTTCTTC. Looking up the rest from reference TRBV5-8 and TRBJ2-1 gives the full variable domain: EAGVTQSPTHLIKTRGQQATLRCSPISGHTSVYWYQQALGLGLQFLLWYDEGEERNRGNFPPRFSGRQFPNYSSELNVNALELEDSALYLCASSSLRENEQFFGPGTRLTVL.

The chain links TRBV15 to TRBJ2-3; 11 positions match TRBD1. CDR1 and CDR2 from the germline V gene are LNHNV and YYDKDF (reference sequence). Trimming at V came to 1 base and at J to 4 bases, leaving 4 bases not matched to a gene. The CDR3 totals 16 residues. The CDR3 DNA is TGTGCCACCAGCAGAGGGGGGACAGGGGGAGCAGATACGCAGTATTTT. Encoded protein: CATSRGGTGGADTQYF.

The chain couples TRBV14 to TRBJ1-5; perhaps TRBD1 as D (5 bases). Germline loops: CDR1 SGHDN, CDR2 FVKESK. The CDR3 covers 13 residues. Trimming removed 0 bases at V and 7 bases at J, with 7 bases between. CDR3 sequence (DNA): TGTGCCAGCAGCCAAGATCAGGGCCAGCCCCAGCATTTT. Protein: CASSQDQGQPQHF.

This clone was seen a handful of times. V is TRBV7-2 and J is TRBJ2-7; D assignment may be TRBD1 or TRBD2 (5 bases each). This CDR3 comprises 13 residues. V was pared by 6 bases and J by 2 bases, with 11 bases between. The germline V gene encodes CDR1 SGHTA and CDR2 FQGNSA. CDR3 bases: TGTGCCAGCAGAGCCCCGGGACCCTACGAGCAGTACTTC. Translated, it gives CASRAPGPYEQYF.

The chain joins TRBV7-9 to TRBJ2-7, with D maybe TRBD2 (5 bases). Germline V gene sequence: CDR1 SEHNR, CDR2 FQNEAQ (reference sequence). V dropped 1 base and J dropped 5 bases, with 15 bases sitting between them. This CDR3 region has 15 residues. The CDR3 protein is CASSLGDPVGDEQYF. The DNA of the CDR3 is TGTGCCAGCAGCTTAGGGGATCCTGTCGGGGACGAGCAGTACTTC.

V usage is TRBV18 and J usage is TRBJ1-4; D possibly corresponds to TRBD1 (5 bases). V shed 3 bases and J shed 0 bases, with 11 bases lying between them. This CDR3 region has 16 residues. The V gene's germline CDR1 is KGHSH and CDR2 LQKENI. The CDR3 region is CASSPGTLATNEKLFF. The CDR3 nucleotides read TGTGCCAGCTCACCCGGGACGCTAGCAACTAATGAAAAACTGTTTTTT. The whole variable domain, remainder taken from reference TRBV18 and TRBJ1-4, is NAGVMQNPRHLVRRRGQEARLRCSPMKGHSHVYWYRQLPEEGLKFMVYLQKENIIDESGMPKERFSAEFPKEGPSILRIQQVVRGDSAAYFCASSPGTLATNEKLFFGSGTQLSVL.

V and J are TRBV6-1 and TRBJ1-2, with unresolved D. Between the trimmed V and J ends, which lost 2 bases and 8 bases, there was a span of 12 bases. The CDR3 is made up of 13 amino acids. The germline V gene encodes CDR1 MNHNS and CDR2 SASEGT. CDR3 residues: CASSENGIQGYTF. CDR3 bases: TGTGCCAGCAGTGAAAACGGGATTCAGGGCTACACCTTC.

The V call is TRBV15, the J call TRBJ2-4, with D unresolved. In germline, CDR1 is LNHNV, CDR2 YYDKDF (reference sequence). Trimming removed 4 bases from V and 6 bases from J, with 13 bases in between. This CDR3 comprises 14 residues. The DNA for the CDR3 is TGTGCCACCAGCATAAGTGGCGGCACAAACATTCAGTACTTC. Its protein product is CATSISGGTNIQYF.

V is TRBV15 and J is TRBJ1-2; the D gene is possibly TRBD1 (5 bases). Germline CDR1 and CDR2: LNHNV and YYDKDF (reference sequence). V lost 0 bases to trimming and J lost 2 bases, with 10 bases between them. The CDR3 covers 15 residues. CDR3 DNA sequence: TGTGCCACCAGCAGAGAGGTCGGGGGGAACTATGGCTACACCTTC. Residues: CATSREVGGNYGYTF. Combining the CDR3 with reference TRBV15 and TRBJ1-2 gives the whole variable domain DAMVIQNPRYQVTQFGKPVTLSCSQTLNHNVMYWYQQKSSQAPKLLFHYYDKDFNNEADTPDNFQSRRPNTSFCFLDIRSPGLGDTAMYLCATSREVGGNYGYTFGSGTRLTVV.

The V and J genes are TRBV7-2 and TRBJ2-7, with 9 bases matching TRBD1. The germline V gene encodes CDR1 SGHTA and CDR2 FQGNSA. V trimming: 0 bases; J trimming: 7 bases; junction bases outside the gene matches: 4. CDR3 length: 14 amino acids. The CDR3 DNA reads TGTGCCAGCAGCTTAGCCGGGACAGGGAATGAGCAGTACTTC. Its protein product is CASSLAGTGNEQYF. Complete variable domain (other parts from reference TRBV7-2 and TRBJ2-7): GAGVSQSPSNKVTEKGKDVELRCDPISGHTALYWYRQSLGQGLEFLIYFQGNSAPDKSGLPSDRFSAERTGGSVSTLTIQRTQQEDSAVYLCASSLAGTGNEQYFGPGTRLTVT.

This chain links TRBV30 with TRBJ2-1; D ambiguous. The V and J ends lost 0 bases and 0 bases respectively, with 12 bases between them. The CDR3 spans 16 residues. The germline V gene encodes CDR1 GTSNPN and CDR2 SVGIG (reference sequence). The CDR3 sequence is CAWSVELLSSYNEQFF. In nucleotides, the CDR3 is TGTGCCTGGAGTGTAGAACTTCTGAGCTCCTACAATGAGCAGTTCTTC.

The V and J genes are TRBV9 and TRBJ1-2; perhaps TRBD1 as D (5 bases). The CDR3 covers 16 residues. V was pared by 1 base and J by 3 bases, with 16 bases between. The germline V gene has CDR1 SGDLS and CDR2 YYNGEE. The CDR3 spells CASSVPHSGRDYGYTF. The CDR3 DNA reads as TGTGCCAGCAGCGTACCCCATTCAGGGAGAGACTATGGCTACACCTTC.

This rearrangement joins TRBV9 to TRBJ2-1; D gene uncertain. Trimming pared 1 base from V and 1 base from J, leaving 9 bases between. Germline-derived CDR1 and CDR2 are SGDLS and YYNGEE. This CDR3 region has 15 residues. CDR3 in amino acids: CASSVLPSSYNEQFF. In DNA, the CDR3 is TGTGCCAGCAGCGTATTACCCAGTTCCTACAATGAGCAGTTCTTC.

The rearrangement joins TRBV6-6 to TRBJ1-2, with D tentatively TRBD1 (5 bases). Trimming took off 5 bases at V and 3 bases at J, with 16 bases between the two ends. The CDR3 consists of 15 residues. CDR1 is MNHNY, CDR2 SVGAGI, per germline (reference sequence). The CDR3 reads CASSTAWGSDYGYTF. Here the CDR3 DNA reads TGTGCCAGCAGTACGGCGTGGGGGAGTGACTATGGCTACACCTTC.

The V call is TRBV6-5, the J call TRBJ2-7; no clear D gene. The CDR3 has 15 residues. CDR1 and CDR2 from the germline V gene are MNHEY and SVGAGI. Trimming shortened V by 0 bases and J by 0 bases, and 9 bases separated the two germline ends. CDR3 region: CASSYSLAGSYEQYF. DNA for the CDR3: TGTGCCAGCAGTTACTCGTTAGCAGGCTCCTACGAGCAGTACTTC.

The chain employs TRBV28 and TRBJ2-7; 9 bases match TRBD2. Unmatched junction bases numbered 3, after V lost 9 bases and J lost 0 bases. CDR1 is MDHEN, CDR2 SYDVKM, per germline. The CDR3 has 13 amino acids. The CDR3 coding sequence is TGTGCCAGTTTTAGCGGGAGCTCCTACGAGCAGTACTTC. Residues: CASFSGSSYEQYF.

The chain couples TRBV6-5 to TRBJ2-7; 8 nucleotides align to TRBD1. CDR3 size: 11 residues. Germline V gene sequence: CDR1 MNHEY, CDR2 SVGAGI. CDR3 bases: TGTGCCAGCAGTGATGGGACAGGCTCCTGGGTC. Protein product: CASSDGTGSWV.

V and J are TRBV4-1 and TRBJ1-6, with unresolved D. Trimming cost V 1 base and J 5 bases, with 3 bases left between them. The CDR3 length is 13 residues. Germline CDR1 and CDR2: MGHRA and YSYEKL. This chain's CDR3 is CASSQADNSPLHF. The CDR3 nucleotides read TGCGCCAGCAGCCAAGCGGATAATTCACCCCTCCACTTT.

V usage is TRBV11-2 and J usage is TRBJ2-2, with D uncertain. From germline, CDR1 is SGHAT and CDR2 FQNNGV. The ends were cut back, 1 base at V and 2 bases at J, with 5 bases in the middle. This CDR3 comprises 14 residues. The CDR3 nucleotides read TGTGCCAGCAGCTTAGGGCTTAACACCGGGGAGCTGTTTTTT. The encoded protein is CASSLGLNTGELFF.